This entry is about one TCR delta chain. TCRdb's listed protein matches a much larger clone and diverges from this DNA's translation at residue 5, likely through a read error; the protein shown comes from the DNA. TCRdb re-identified clones in the RT-PCR reads via CATT. The data hold about 2,200 delta-chain clones, with approximately 1.2% observed a single time. This sample stems from a study of gamma-delta T cells after stem cell transplantation. The CDR3 totals 20 residues. CDR1 and CDR2 from the germline V gene are TSWWSYY and QGS. The V segment lost 5 bases and the J segment 5 bases; nucleotides outside the gene matches: 24.

Sequencing was done on a sample of gamma-delta T cells. The receptor's source is a human donor. It is not recorded whose cells these are; they may come from a transplant donor. The V call is TRDV1, the J call TRDJ4; the match to TRDD3 covers 12 bases. Here the CDR3 DNA reads TGTGCTCTTGGGAGCCTTGGTTTTTACCCAGCACTGGGGGATACCCGGCCCCTGATCTTT. Residues: CALGSLGFYPALGDTRPLIF.